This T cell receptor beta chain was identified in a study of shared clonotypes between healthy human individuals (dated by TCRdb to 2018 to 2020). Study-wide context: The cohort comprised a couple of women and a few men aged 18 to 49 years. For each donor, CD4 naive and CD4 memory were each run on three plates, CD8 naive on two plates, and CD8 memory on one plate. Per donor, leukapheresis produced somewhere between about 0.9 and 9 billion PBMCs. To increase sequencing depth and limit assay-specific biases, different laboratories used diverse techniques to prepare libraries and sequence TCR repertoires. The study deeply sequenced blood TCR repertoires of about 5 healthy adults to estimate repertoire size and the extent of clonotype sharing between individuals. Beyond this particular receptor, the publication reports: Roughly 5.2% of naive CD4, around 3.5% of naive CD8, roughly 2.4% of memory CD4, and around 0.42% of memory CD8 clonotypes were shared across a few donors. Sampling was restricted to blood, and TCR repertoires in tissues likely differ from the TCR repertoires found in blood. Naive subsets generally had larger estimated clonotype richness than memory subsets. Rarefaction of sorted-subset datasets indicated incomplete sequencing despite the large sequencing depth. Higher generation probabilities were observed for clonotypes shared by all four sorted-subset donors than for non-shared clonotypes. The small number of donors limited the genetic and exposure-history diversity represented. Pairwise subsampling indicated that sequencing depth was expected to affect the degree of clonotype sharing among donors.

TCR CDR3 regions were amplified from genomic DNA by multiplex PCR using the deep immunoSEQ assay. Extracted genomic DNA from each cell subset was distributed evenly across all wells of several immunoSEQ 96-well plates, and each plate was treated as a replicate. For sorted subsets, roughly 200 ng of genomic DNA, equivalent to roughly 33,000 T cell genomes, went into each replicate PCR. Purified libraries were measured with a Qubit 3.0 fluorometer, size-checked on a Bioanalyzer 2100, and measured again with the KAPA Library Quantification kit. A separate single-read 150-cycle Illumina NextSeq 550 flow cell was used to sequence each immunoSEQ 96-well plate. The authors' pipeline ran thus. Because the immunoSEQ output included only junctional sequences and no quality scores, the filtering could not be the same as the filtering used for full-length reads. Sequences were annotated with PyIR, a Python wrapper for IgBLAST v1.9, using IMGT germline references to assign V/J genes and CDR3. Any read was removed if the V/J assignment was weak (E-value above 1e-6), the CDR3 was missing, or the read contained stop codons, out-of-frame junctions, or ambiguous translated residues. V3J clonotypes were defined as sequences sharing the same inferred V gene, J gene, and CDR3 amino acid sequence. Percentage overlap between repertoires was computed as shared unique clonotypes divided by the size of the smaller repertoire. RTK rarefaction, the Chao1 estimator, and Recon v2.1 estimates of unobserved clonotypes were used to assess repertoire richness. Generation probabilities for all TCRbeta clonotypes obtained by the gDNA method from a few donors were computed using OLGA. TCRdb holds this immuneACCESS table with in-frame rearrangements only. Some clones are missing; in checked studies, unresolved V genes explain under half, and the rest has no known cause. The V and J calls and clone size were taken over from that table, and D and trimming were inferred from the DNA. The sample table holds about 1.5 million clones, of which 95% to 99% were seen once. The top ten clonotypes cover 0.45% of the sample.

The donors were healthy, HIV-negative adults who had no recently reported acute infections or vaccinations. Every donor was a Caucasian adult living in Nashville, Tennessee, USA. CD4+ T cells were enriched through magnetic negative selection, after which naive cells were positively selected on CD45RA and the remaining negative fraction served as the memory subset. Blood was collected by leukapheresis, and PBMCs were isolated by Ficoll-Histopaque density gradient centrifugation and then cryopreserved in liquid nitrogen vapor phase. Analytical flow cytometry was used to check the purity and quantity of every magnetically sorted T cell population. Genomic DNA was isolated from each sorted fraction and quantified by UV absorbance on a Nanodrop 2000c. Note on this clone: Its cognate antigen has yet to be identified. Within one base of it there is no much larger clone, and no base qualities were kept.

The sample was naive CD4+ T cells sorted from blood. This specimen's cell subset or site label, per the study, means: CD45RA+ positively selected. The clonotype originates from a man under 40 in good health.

The DNA sequence is as follows: TGTGCCAGCAGCTTAGTGCCGGACGGAACCTACGAGCAGTACTTC. Its protein product is CASSLVPDGTYEQYF. The chain uses TRBV11-2 and TRBJ2-7; the D gene is unclear. V was cut back by 1 base and J by 2 bases, leaving a gap of 12 bases between them. CDR3 length: 15 amino acids, cysteine to phenylalanine. The only DNA kept is the CDR3, 45 bases in frame from the first base. Via the germline V gene, CDR1 is SGHAT and CDR2 FQNNGV. Outside the CDR3, residues come from the reference TRBV11-2 and TRBJ2-7 proteins, so the full variable domain is: EAGVAQSPRYKIIEKRQSVAFWCNPISGHATLYWYQQILGQGPKLLIQFQNNGVVDDSQLPKDRFSAERLKGVDSTLKIQPAKLEDSAVYLCASSLVPDGTYEQYFGPGTRLTVT.